Below, 15 T cell receptor beta chains from the same sample are listed, as sequenced in a study of T cell repertoires in cytomegalovirus infection. TCRdb reprocessed the reads with MiXCR, giving one entry per CDR3 protein. This table holds 150,000 to 200,000 distinct CDR3 sequences, over 13% found once. Source material: PBMCs. These receptors all stem from a human donor in good health (CMV status not recorded). Some clones in this sample may be carry-over from other donors' samples.

The chain carries TRBV4-1 and TRBJ1-2, with TRBD1 matching over 7 bases. With 4 bases clipped from V and 8 bases from J, the junction kept 7 bases outside the gene matches. Per the germline V gene, CDR1 is MGHRA and CDR2 is YSYEKL. The CDR3 is 13 amino acids. The CDR3 sequence: CASSPIQGHGYTF. CDR3 nucleotides: TGCGCCAGCAGCCCCATACAGGGGCACGGCTACACCTTC.

The CDR3 DNA follows: TGCGCCAGCAGCTCGTGGACAGGAGTCTACAATGAGCAGTTCTTC. Translation: CASSSWTGVYNEQFF. V and J are TRBV5-1 and TRBJ2-1, with 7 bases fitting TRBD1. V dropped 3 bases and J dropped 3; count of bases not matched to a gene: 6. There are 15 residues in the CDR3. Germline-derived CDR1 and CDR2 are SGHRS and YFSETQ. The full variable domain, its missing parts supplied by reference TRBV5-1 and TRBJ2-1, is KAGVTQTPRYLIKTRGQQVTLSCSPISGHRSVSWYQQTPGQGLQFLFEYFSETQRNKGNFPGRFSGRQFSNSRSEMNVSTLELGDSALYLCASSSWTGVYNEQFFGPGTRLTVL.

This clonotype was recorded many times. V is TRBV7-2 and J is TRBJ1-3; D possibly corresponds to TRBD1 (5 bases). Trimming left V 1 base short and J 4 bases short, with 14 bases between. Germline V gene data show CDR1 as SGHTA and CDR2 as FQGNSA. The CDR3 runs to 16 residues. CDR3 coding DNA: TGTGCCAGCAGCTTAGACGGGGGTTTGTACGGAAACACCATATATTTT. Protein: CASSLDGGLYGNTIYF.

At least ten counts were recorded for this clonotype. CDR3 loop: CASSWGQGNTEAFF. The CDR3 bases are TGTGCCAGCAGCTGGGGACAGGGGAACACTGAAGCTTTCTTT. The chain recombines TRBV7-6 with TRBJ1-1; 9 nucleotides agree with TRBD1. Germline CDR1 reads SGHVS; CDR2 reads FNYEAQ. Losses at the gene ends were 4 bases for V and 1 base for J; bases not matched to a gene: 1. CDR3 length equals 14 residues.

This clonotype was seen at least ten times. V usage is TRBV7-2 and J usage is TRBJ2-1, with TRBD2 matching 9 bases. V lost 7 bases and J lost 2; bases outside the gene matches: 12. This CDR3 has 17 amino acids. In germline, CDR1 is SGHTA, CDR2 FQGNSA. The CDR3 protein is CASKEGLIAGAYNEQFF. For the CDR3, the DNA is TGTGCCAGCAAGGAGGGGCTAATAGCGGGAGCCTACAATGAGCAGTTCTTC.

The V and J genes are TRBV5-5 and TRBJ2-3; D is ambiguous. Trimming left V 1 base short and J 4 bases short, with 10 bases between. The CDR3 spans 14 residues. CDR1 is SGHKS, CDR2 YYEKEE, per germline (reference sequence). The CDR3 DNA is TGTGCCAGCAGCTTGATACAGACCCCAGATACGCAGTATTTT. Amino acids: CASSLIQTPDTQYF. Supplemented by reference TRBV5-5 and TRBJ2-3, the full variable domain reads DAGVTQSPTHLIKTRGQQVTLRCSPISGHKSVSWYQQVLGQGPQFIFQYYEKEERGRGNFPDRFSARQFPNYSSELNVNALLLGDSALYLCASSLIQTPDTQYFGPGTRLTVL.

On this clonotype itself: The junction differs from germline at one of its ends, possibly a read error. V and J are TRBV7-9 and TRBJ2-1; D perhaps matches TRBD2 (6 bases). Germline V CDR1 and CDR2: SEHNR, FQNEAQ (reference sequence). This CDR3 region has 15 residues. The CDR3 protein is CANSSIADSYNEKFF. The CDR3 nucleotides are TGTGCCAACAGCTCAATAGCGGATTCCTACAATGAGAAGTTCTTC.

This clonotype showed up many times. This chain links TRBV29-1 with TRBJ1-3; 9 nucleotides match TRBD1. The CDR3 runs 17 residues. The V segment lost 0 bases and the J segment 0 bases; nucleotides outside the gene matches: 6. Germline V gives CDR1 SQVTM, CDR2 ANQGSEA. CDR3 bases: TGCAGCGTTGAAGACCGCGGACAGGGGAGCTCTGGAAACACCATATATTTT. It encodes CSVEDRGQGSSGNTIYF.

This sequence joins TRBV23-1 and TRBJ1-6; tentatively, D is TRBD1 (6 bases). TRBV23-1 is marked as an open reading frame, function uncertain. The CDR3 covers 14 residues. V lost 6 bases to trimming and J lost 4 bases, with 10 bases between them. The CDR3 spells CASRNRVYNSPLHF. The CDR3 nucleotides read TGCGCCAGCAGGAACAGGGTTTATAATTCACCCCTCCACTTT.

The J gene is TRBJ2-7, the V gene TRBV5-1, with 8 bases lining up with TRBD2. CDR3 length: 17 amino acids. CDR1 is SGHRS and CDR2 is YFSETQ in the germline V gene. V lost 2 bases to trimming and J lost 2 bases; unmatched junction nucleotides: 12. The CDR3 reads CASSFEGSGMLPYEQYF. As DNA, the CDR3 is TGCGCCAGCAGCTTTGAGGGTAGCGGGATGCTACCCTACGAGCAGTACTTC.

This clonotype was recorded at least ten times. V and J are TRBV7-2 and TRBJ2-5; 11 nucleotides align to TRBD2. The CDR3 runs 16 residues. Germline lookup yields CDR1 SGHTA and CDR2 FQGNSA. With 1 base clipped from V and 2 bases from J, the junction kept 3 bases outside the gene matches. The CDR3 loop is CASSLGVAGGQETQYF. In DNA, the CDR3 is TGTGCCAGCAGCTTAGGCGTAGCGGGAGGGCAAGAGACCCAGTACTTC.

Comment on this clonotype: A much larger clone sits a single nucleotide away, making a read error possible. This chain joins TRBV10-3 and TRBJ1-6; D possibly corresponds to TRBD1 (5 bases). This CDR3 is 15 amino acids long. Germline V gene data show CDR1 as ENHRY and CDR2 as SYGVKD. The CDR3 is CAISDGGRINSLLHF. The CDR3 coding sequence is TGTGCCATCAGTGACGGGGGAAGGATTAATTCACTCCTCCACTTT.

This clonotype was observed a few times. The rearrangement uses TRBV20-1 and TRBJ1-6; maybe TRBD1 (6 bases). V was pared by 1 base and J by 12 bases, with 10 bases between. Germline CDR1 is DFQATT and CDR2 is SNEGSKA (reference sequence). The CDR3 has 12 residues. CDR3 sequence: CSARAGAEPLHF. DNA for the CDR3: TGCAGTGCTAGAGCGGGGGCCGAACCCCTCCACTTT.

This clonotype was seen a few times. The rearrangement uses TRBV14 and TRBJ1-1, with unresolved D. V lost 4 bases and J 3 bases, leaving 12 bases between the germline ends. The CDR3 totals 14 residues. Per germline, CDR1 SGHDN and CDR2 FVKESK. CDR3 in DNA: TGTGCCAGCAGCCCTTCGGACCGCTACACTGAAGCTTTCTTT. This encodes CASSPSDRYTEAFF.

This clonotype was seen at least ten times. CDR3 sequence (DNA): TGTGCCAGCAGCCCCGGAGGCACACAGGGGGTGATTTCACCCCTCCACTTT. Translation gives CASSPGGTQGVISPLHF. The chain combines TRBV7-9 with TRBJ1-6, with 8 nucleotides matching TRBD1. The V gene's germline CDR1 is SEHNR and CDR2 FQNEAQ (reference sequence). V was clipped by 5 bases and J by 9 bases; unmatched bases: 15. This CDR3 is 17 amino acids long.